The 8 T cell receptor beta chains listed next were all sequenced from one sample in a study of shared clonotypes between healthy human individuals. The protocol was immunoSEQ multiplex PCR, while the TCRdb copy is restricted to in-frame clones and leaves out a portion. The sample consists of about 710,000 clones, around 70% of them appearing once. Sequences were obtained from memory CD4+ T cells sorted from blood. As to subset: CD45RA-negative fraction. The receptor source for this set is a woman in her 30s in good health.

This chain joins TRBV18 and TRBJ2-1; 9 nucleotides match TRBD2. This CDR3 region has 13 residues. The V gene end was trimmed by 6 bases and the J gene end by 8 bases; junction bases not matched to a gene: 5. CDR1 and CDR2 from the germline V gene are KGHSH and LQKENI. CDR3 in amino acids: CASSPGLADEQFF. As DNA, the CDR3 is TGTGCCAGCTCGCCGGGACTAGCCGATGAGCAGTTCTTC.

V is TRBV7-2 and J is TRBJ2-5; a weak D match, TRBD1 (6 bases). The V gene lost 4 bases and the J gene lost 1 base, with 10 bases spanning the gap. The CDR3 loop spans 14 amino acids. Germline loops: CDR1 SGHTA, CDR2 FQGNSA. The CDR3 nucleotides read TGTGCCAGCAGCTCAACAGGGACCCAAGAGACCCAGTACTTC. Residues: CASSSTGTQETQYF. The full variable domain, completed using reference TRBV7-2 and TRBJ2-5, is GAGVSQSPSNKVTEKGKDVELRCDPISGHTALYWYRQSLGQGLEFLIYFQGNSAPDKSGLPSDRFSAERTGGSVSTLTIQRTQQEDSAVYLCASSSTGTQETQYFGPGTRLLVL.

This clone occurred once. This chain uses TRBV5-1 with TRBJ2-2; D not certain. This CDR3 has 14 residues. The V end was cut by 2 bases, the J end by 1 base, with 6 bases between. Germline lookup yields CDR1 SGHRS and CDR2 YFSETQ. CDR3 nucleotide sequence: TGCGCCAGCAGCTTTGCAGAGAACACCGGGGAGCTGTTTTTT. Residues: CASSFAENTGELFF.

The J gene is TRBJ2-3, the V gene TRBV5-1, with unresolved D. The CDR3 consists of 12 residues. V gave up 4 bases and J gave up 2 bases, with 5 bases separating them. Germline CDR1 SGHRS, CDR2 YFSETQ. CDR3 region: CASSANTDTQYF. The CDR3 nucleotides read TGCGCCAGCAGCGCGAACACAGATACGCAGTATTTT.

This clone came up a few times. This specimen includes other DNA sequences encoding the same CDR3. The rearrangement uses TRBV5-1 and TRBJ2-5, with D possibly matching TRBD1 (5 bases). Trimming took 2 bases from V and 4 from J, leaving 9 bases between them. The length of the CDR3 is 13 residues. The germline V gene encodes CDR1 SGHRS and CDR2 YFSETQ. CDR3 sequence reads: CASSFGQGETQYF. CDR3 in DNA: TGCGCCAGCAGCTTCGGCCAGGGAGAGACCCAGTACTTC.

The count of this clone is one. The chain is built from TRBV5-4 and TRBJ2-7; 9 bases are a match to TRBD2. The germline CDR1 and CDR2 sequences are SGHNT and YYREEE (reference sequence). CDR3 length: 18 residues. J was trimmed by 0 bases and V by 0 bases; bases with no gene match: 10. DNA for the CDR3: TGTGCCAGCAGCTTGGGTAGTAGCGGGAGTTTATTCTCCTACGAGCAGTACTTC. It is translated as CASSLGSSGSLFSYEQYF. The complete variable domain, with remaining parts taken from reference TRBV5-4 and TRBJ2-7, reads ETGVTQSPTHLIKTRGQQVTLRCSSQSGHNTVSWYQQALGQGPQFIFQYYREEENGRGNFPPRFSGLQFPNYSSELNVNALELDDSALYLCASSLGSSGSLFSYEQYFGPGTRLTVT.

The gene calls are TRBV27 and TRBJ2-7; possible D gene TRBD2, 6 bases. The CDR3 covers 15 residues. Per germline, CDR1 MNHEY and CDR2 SMNVEV (reference sequence). The V and J ends lost 2 bases and 5 bases respectively, with 16 bases between them. CDR3 region: CASSLQAAGRNEQYF. The CDR3, as DNA: TGTGCCAGCAGTTTACAAGCGGCGGGACGCAACGAGCAGTACTTC.

This sequence joins TRBV6-5 and TRBJ1-1; D perhaps matches TRBD1 (6 bases). Trimming shortened V by 6 bases and J by 0 bases, and 14 bases separated the two germline ends. The CDR3 contains 15 residues. CDR1 and CDR2 (germline): MNHEY, SVGAGI. The CDR3 DNA reads as TGTGCCAGCAGCCCCAGGGGAAAATTGAACACTGAAGCTTTCTTT. Amino acid sequence: CASSPRGKLNTEAFF.